These T cell receptor beta chains were read from a single sample in a study of blood T cell repertoires in COVID-19. Method: immunoSEQ multiplex PCR; TCRdb's copy keeps in-frame clones and lacks some. The sample holds about 150,000 clones, around 81% seen once. Material: peripheral blood. Every receptor here comes from a man between 60 and 75 years old with active or convalescent COVID-19. Each CDR3 is given with its conserved first and last residue. The D gene is left open where the match is weak. Expanded clones are given a class, and other clones once, few, many or no size at all.

clone size: NA
CDR3 length: 14
D gene: TRBD1
V gene: TRBV5-6
J gene: TRBJ1-5
CDR3 protein: CASSRQGGNQPQHF
CDR3 DNA: TGTGCCAGCAGCCGACAGGGAGGCAATCAGCCCCAGCATTTT

clone size: NA
CDR3 length: 15
D gene: NA
V gene: TRBV7-3
J gene: TRBJ2-3
CDR3 protein: CASTQGAPATDTQYF
CDR3 DNA: TGTGCCAGCACCCAAGGGGCCCCGGCCACAGATACGCAGTATTTT

clone size: NA
CDR3 length: 16
D gene: NA
V gene: TRBV6-1
J gene: TRBJ2-3
CDR3 protein: CASSDAPAVGGDTQYF
CDR3 DNA: TGTGCCAGCAGTGACGCCCCAGCGGTCGGGGGAGATACGCAGTATTTT

clone size: once
CDR3 length: 14
D gene: NA
V gene: TRBV9
J gene: TRBJ2-7
CDR3 protein: CASSVRGGQAEQYF
CDR3 DNA: TGTGCCAGCAGCGTAAGGGGGGGACAGGCCGAGCAGTACTTC

clone size: NA
CDR3 length: 16
D gene: TRBD2
V gene: TRBV5-1
J gene: TRBJ2-7
CDR3 protein: CASSPHRTSGTYEQYF
CDR3 DNA: TGCGCCAGCAGCCCCCATAGGACTAGCGGTACCTACGAGCAGTACTTC

clone size: few
CDR3 length: 14
D gene: NA
V gene: TRBV14
J gene: TRBJ1-4
CDR3 protein: CASSRSRSNEKLFF
CDR3 DNA: TGTGCCAGCAGCCGCTCGCGTTCTAATGAAAAACTGTTTTTT

clone size: NA
CDR3 length: 15
D gene: NA
V gene: TRBV28
J gene: TRBJ2-2
CDR3 protein: CASRRPAGNTGELFF
CDR3 DNA: TGTGCCAGCAGGCGCCCAGCGGGGAACACCGGGGAGCTGTTTTTT

clone size: NA
CDR3 length: 15
D gene: NA
V gene: TRBV6-2/TRBV6-3
J gene: TRBJ2-5
CDR3 protein: CASSRDSRYQETQYF
CDR3 DNA: TGTGCCAGCAGCCGCGACAGCCGGTACCAAGAGACCCAGTACTTC

clone size: NA
CDR3 length: 14
D gene: NA
V gene: TRBV11-2
J gene: TRBJ1-4
CDR3 protein: CASSFYRRGEKLFF
CDR3 DNA: TGTGCCAGCAGCTTTTATCGCAGGGGTGAAAAACTGTTTTTT

clone size: NA
CDR3 length: 13
D gene: TRBD1
V gene: TRBV2
J gene: TRBJ1-2
CDR3 protein: CASSDQGARGYTF
CDR3 DNA: TGTGCCAGCAGCGACCAGGGGGCGAGGGGCTACACCTTC

clone size: NA
CDR3 length: 15
D gene: NA
V gene: TRBV3-1/TRBV3-2
J gene: TRBJ2-2
CDR3 protein: CASSQDPRTTGELFF
CDR3 DNA: TGTGCCAGCAGCCAAGATCCAAGGACAACCGGGGAGCTGTTTTTT

clone size: NA
CDR3 length: 15
D gene: TRBD1
V gene: TRBV3-1/TRBV3-2
J gene: TRBJ1-6
CDR3 protein: CASSHRQGLHSPLHF
CDR3 DNA: TGTGCCAGCAGCCATAGACAGGGCCTTCATTCACCCCTCCACTTT

clone size: NA
CDR3 length: 14
D gene: TRBD1
V gene: TRBV10-3
J gene: TRBJ1-3
CDR3 protein: CAITPGQEGNTIYF
CDR3 DNA: TGTGCCATCACACCGGGACAGGAGGGAAACACCATATATTTT

clone size: NA
CDR3 length: 15
D gene: TRBD1
V gene: TRBV3-1/TRBV3-2
J gene: TRBJ1-2
CDR3 protein: CASSQRDRTAYGYTF
CDR3 DNA: TGTGCCAGCAGCCAGAGGGACAGGACCGCGTATGGCTACACCTTC

clone size: NA
CDR3 length: 14
D gene: TRBD1
V gene: TRBV4-3
J gene: TRBJ2-7
CDR3 protein: CASSQEDRVYEQYF
CDR3 DNA: TGCGCCAGCAGCCAAGAGGACAGGGTCTACGAGCAGTACTTC

clone size: NA
CDR3 length: 14
D gene: TRBD1
V gene: TRBV5-1
J gene: TRBJ1-4
CDR3 protein: CASSRQGRGEKLFF
CDR3 DNA: TGCGCCAGCAGCCGACAGGGAAGAGGAGAAAAACTGTTTTTT